This note documents a single T cell receptor beta chain sequence. Its antigen is still unknown. The data were produced by immunoSEQ multiplex PCR, yet TCRdb's version contains in-frame clones alone and is incomplete. Seen here are about 2 million clones, less than 95% observed once, and the top ten hold 1.2%. This entry comes from a study of shared clonotypes between healthy human individuals. Study background: Each donor had three CD4 naive, three CD4 memory, two CD8 naive and one CD8 memory plate. General study points: Rarefaction indicated that sorted-subset sequencing remained incomplete although depth was large. Sharing of clonotypes among donors was expected to vary with sequencing depth.

This CDR3 is 11 amino acids long. Trimming took 0 bases from V and 6 from J, leaving 6 bases between them. The germline V gene encodes CDR1 SQVTM and CDR2 ANQGSEA. As defined, naive CD8 cells were CD45RO-negative and positively selected for CCR7, with terminally differentiated effector memory CD45RA+ cells excluded. The clonotype originates from a man aged 18-30 years in good health. Material for sequencing was naive CD8+ T cells sorted from blood. The genes are TRBV29-1 and TRBJ2-7; D call uncertain. In nucleotides, the CDR3 is TGCAGCGTTGAAGATAATGCCGAGCAGTACTTC. Amino acid sequence: CSVEDNAEQYF.